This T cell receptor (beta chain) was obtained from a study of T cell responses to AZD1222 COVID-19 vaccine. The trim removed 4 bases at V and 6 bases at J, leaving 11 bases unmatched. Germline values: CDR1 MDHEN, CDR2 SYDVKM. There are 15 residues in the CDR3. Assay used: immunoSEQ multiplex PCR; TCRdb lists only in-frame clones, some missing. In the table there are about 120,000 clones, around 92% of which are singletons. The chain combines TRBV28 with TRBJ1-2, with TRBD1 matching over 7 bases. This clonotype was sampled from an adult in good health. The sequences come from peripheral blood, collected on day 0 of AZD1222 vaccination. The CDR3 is CASSSFDRVMNGYTF. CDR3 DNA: TGTGCCAGCAGTTCATTTGACAGGGTTATGAATGGCTACACCTTC.